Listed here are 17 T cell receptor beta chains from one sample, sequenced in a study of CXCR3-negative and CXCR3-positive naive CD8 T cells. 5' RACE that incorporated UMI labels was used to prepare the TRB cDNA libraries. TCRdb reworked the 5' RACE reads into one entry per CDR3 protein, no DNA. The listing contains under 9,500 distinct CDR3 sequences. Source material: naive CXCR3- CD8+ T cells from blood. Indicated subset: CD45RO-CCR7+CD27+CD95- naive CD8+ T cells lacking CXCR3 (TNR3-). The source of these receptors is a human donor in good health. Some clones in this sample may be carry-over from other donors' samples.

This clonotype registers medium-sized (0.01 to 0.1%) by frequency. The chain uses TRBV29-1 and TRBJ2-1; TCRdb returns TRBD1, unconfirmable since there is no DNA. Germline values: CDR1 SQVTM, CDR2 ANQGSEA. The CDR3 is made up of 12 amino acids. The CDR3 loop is CSVVVGDNEQFF.

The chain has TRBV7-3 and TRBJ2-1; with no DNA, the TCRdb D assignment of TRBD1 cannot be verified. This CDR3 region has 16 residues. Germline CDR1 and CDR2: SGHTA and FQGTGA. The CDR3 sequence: CASSLLGQGLSNEQFF.

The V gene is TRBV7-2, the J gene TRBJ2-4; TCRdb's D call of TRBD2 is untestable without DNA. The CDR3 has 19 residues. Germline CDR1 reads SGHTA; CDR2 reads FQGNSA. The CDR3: CASSSARLAGVGANNIQYF.

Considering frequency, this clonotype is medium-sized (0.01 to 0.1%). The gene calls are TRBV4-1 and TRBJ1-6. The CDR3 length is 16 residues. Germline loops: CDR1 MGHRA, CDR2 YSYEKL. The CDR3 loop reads CASSQDQGGSESPLHF.

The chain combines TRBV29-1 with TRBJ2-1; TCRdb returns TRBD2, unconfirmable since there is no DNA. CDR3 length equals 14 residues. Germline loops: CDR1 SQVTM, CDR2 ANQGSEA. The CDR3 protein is CSVVTSGKENEQFF.

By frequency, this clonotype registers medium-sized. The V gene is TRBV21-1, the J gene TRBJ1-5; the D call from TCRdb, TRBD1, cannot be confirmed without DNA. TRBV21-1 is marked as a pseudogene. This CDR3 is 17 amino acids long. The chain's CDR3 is CASSAGPNYGGNQPQHF.

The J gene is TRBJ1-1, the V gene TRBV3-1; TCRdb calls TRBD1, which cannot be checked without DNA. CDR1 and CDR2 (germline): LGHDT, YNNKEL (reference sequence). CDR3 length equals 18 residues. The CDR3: CASSRAQGARESDTEAFF.

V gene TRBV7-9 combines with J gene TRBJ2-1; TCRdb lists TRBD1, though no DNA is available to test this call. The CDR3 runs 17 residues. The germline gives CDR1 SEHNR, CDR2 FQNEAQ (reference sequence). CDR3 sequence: CASSFFGGVGSYNEQFF.

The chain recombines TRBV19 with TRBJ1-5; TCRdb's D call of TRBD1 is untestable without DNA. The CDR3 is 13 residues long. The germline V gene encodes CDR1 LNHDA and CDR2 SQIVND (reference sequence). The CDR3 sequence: CASSNQGSQPQHF.

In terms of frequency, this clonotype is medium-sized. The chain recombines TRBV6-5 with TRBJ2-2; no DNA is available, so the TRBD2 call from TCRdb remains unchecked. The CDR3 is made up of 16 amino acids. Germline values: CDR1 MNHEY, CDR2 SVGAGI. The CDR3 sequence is CASSPLAGENTGELFF.

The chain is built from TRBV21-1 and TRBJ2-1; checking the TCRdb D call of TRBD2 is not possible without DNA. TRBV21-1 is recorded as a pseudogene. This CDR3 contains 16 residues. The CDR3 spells CASSSFTEGLYNEQFF.

The CDR3 loop reads CASSGGTVSRGSPLHF. The chain joins TRBV13 to TRBJ1-6; absent DNA, TCRdb's TRBD1 call cannot be checked. The CDR3 consists of 16 residues. The germline V gene has CDR1 PRHDT and CDR2 FYEKMQ (reference sequence).

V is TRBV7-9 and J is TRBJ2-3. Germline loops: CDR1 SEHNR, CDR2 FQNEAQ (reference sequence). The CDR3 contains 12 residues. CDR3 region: CASSRGTDTQYF.

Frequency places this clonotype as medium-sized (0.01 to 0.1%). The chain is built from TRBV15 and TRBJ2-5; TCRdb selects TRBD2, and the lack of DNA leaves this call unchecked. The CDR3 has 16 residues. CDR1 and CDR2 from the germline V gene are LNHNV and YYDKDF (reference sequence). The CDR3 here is CATSDRLAGGQETQYF.

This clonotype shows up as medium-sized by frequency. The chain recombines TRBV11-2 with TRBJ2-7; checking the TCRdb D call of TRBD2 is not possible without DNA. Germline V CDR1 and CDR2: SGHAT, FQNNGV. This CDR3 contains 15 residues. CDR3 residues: CASSSLAGTGYEQYF.

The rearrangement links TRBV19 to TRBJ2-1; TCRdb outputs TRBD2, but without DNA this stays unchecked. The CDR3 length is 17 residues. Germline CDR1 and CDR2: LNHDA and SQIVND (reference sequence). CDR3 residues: CASSPWTSGSGYNEQFF.

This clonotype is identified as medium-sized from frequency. The CDR3 sequence is CASSPLYNEQFF. The chain employs TRBV7-6 and TRBJ2-1; no DNA is available, so the TRBD1 call from TCRdb remains unchecked. The CDR3 covers 12 residues. Germline CDR1 is SGHVS and CDR2 is FNYEAQ.